The 5 T cell receptor beta chains below were found in one sample sequenced in a study of T cells in Graves' hyperthyroidism and ophthalmopathy. Amplification of TCR beta CDR3 regions was performed using RNA transcripts as template. HTBI primers were the set used in a first-round RT-PCR of the TCR CDR3. TCRdb re-analysed the multiplex PCR reads in MiXCR, keeping a single row per CDR3 protein. The profile shows 650,000 to 700,000 distinct CDR3 sequences, 17% of them singletons. The sample consisted of blood. Every receptor here comes from a man in his forties or fifties with Graves' hyperthyroidism.

The V call is TRBV18, the J call TRBJ2-7, with 8 bases aligning to TRBD2. V dropped 3 bases and J dropped 3; count of bases not matched to a gene: 4. The CDR3 contains 14 residues. CDR1 and CDR2 (germline): KGHSH, LQKENI. CDR3 amino acids: CASSPRGGGYEQYF. CDR3 bases: TGTGCCAGCTCACCCCGGGGGGGTGGCTACGAGCAGTACTTC.

The gene calls are TRBV24-1 and TRBJ1-1, with D perhaps TRBD1 (5 bases). V lost 4 bases, J lost 3 bases, and 8 bases lay in between. This CDR3 region has 13 residues. CDR1 and CDR2 from the germline V gene are KGHDR and SFDVKD. The CDR3 sequence is CATSETGHTEAFF. The CDR3 bases are TGTGCCACCAGTGAGACGGGGCACACTGAAGCTTTCTTT.

The chain uses TRBV19 and TRBJ2-5; weak D call: TRBD1 (6 bases). V dropped 7 bases and J dropped 4 bases, with 16 bases sitting between them. The CDR3 is 14 residues long. The germline V gene encodes CDR1 LNHDA and CDR2 SQIVND (reference sequence). The CDR3 loop is CASTAETGGETQYF. The CDR3 DNA sequence: TGTGCCAGTACCGCTGAGACAGGAGGAGAGACCCAGTACTTC.

This clonotype has a count of ten or more. The chain links TRBV5-5 to TRBJ1-1; possibly TRBD1 for D (6 bases). CDR3 size: 15 residues. V lost 1 base and J lost 1, with 11 bases in between. CDR1 is SGHKS and CDR2 is YYEKEE in the germline V gene (reference sequence). The CDR3 spells CASSLTGTRNTEAFF. For the CDR3, the DNA is TGTGCCAGCAGCTTGACAGGGACCCGGAACACTGAAGCTTTCTTT.

The chain uses TRBV18 and TRBJ2-5, with 7 bases aligning to TRBD2. In germline, CDR1 is KGHSH, CDR2 LQKENI. Trimming cost V 3 bases and J 5 bases; bases outside gene matches: 12. The CDR3 length is 16 residues. This CDR3 is CASSPTLAVAMETQYF. CDR3 coding DNA: TGTGCCAGCTCACCTACCCTAGCGGTCGCGATGGAGACCCAGTACTTC.